This T cell receptor beta chain was identified during a study of cytomegalovirus exposure and HLA in healthy donors. The PCR ran on 60 Vbeta and 13 Jbeta primers. Using immunoSEQ multiplex PCR, the repertoire was profiled, and TCRdb retains in-frame clones only, with some absent. The sample has 170,000 or so clones, 84% seen once. CDR1 is ENHRY, CDR2 SYGVKD, per germline. Trimming shortened V by 7 bases and J by 0 bases, and 4 bases separated the two germline ends. CDR3 size: 12 residues. Specimen: PBMCs. The TCR was taken from a man younger than 35 in good health and CMV-seronegative. J is TRBJ1-3 and V is TRBV10-3; no firm D call. Written as DNA, the CDR3 is TGTGCCATCATGGCCTCTGGAAACACCATATATTTT. It specifies CAIMASGNTIYF.